This T cell receptor beta chain appears in the sequencing data of a study of cytomegalovirus exposure and HLA in healthy donors. About the research overall: Some 85 million unique TCRs from HLA-typed donors were held in an early data release.

This clone was observed a single time. Antigen specificity is unknown. CDR1 is SGHTA, CDR2 FQGNSA, per germline. This CDR3 contains 16 residues. After removal of 5 bases from V and 5 bases from J, the junction contained 13 bases not matched to a gene. PCR primers comprised 60 Vbeta and 13 Jbeta primers. This table comes from immunoSEQ multiplex PCR, and its TCRdb copy is limited to in-frame clones, with some not included. There are 100,000 or so clones in the sample; roughly 86% occur only once, and 10% lies in the top ten. Study findings and constraints: Presence/absence analyses took donor sequencing depth as roughly uniform. In a later analysis, compared with equally common non-associated chains, HLA-associated beta chains were more expanded. As a later analysis showed, a missense DCLRE1C variant was linked to trimming of TCR beta V- and J-genes.

The V gene is TRBV7-2, the J gene TRBJ2-5, with 8 bases matching TRBD2. The TCR was taken from a human donor in good health. Material for sequencing was PBMCs. The CDR3 nucleotides are TGTGCCAGCAGCCCTCACCCCCTAGCGGGTGGGGAGACCCAGTACTTC. It encodes CASSPHPLAGGETQYF.